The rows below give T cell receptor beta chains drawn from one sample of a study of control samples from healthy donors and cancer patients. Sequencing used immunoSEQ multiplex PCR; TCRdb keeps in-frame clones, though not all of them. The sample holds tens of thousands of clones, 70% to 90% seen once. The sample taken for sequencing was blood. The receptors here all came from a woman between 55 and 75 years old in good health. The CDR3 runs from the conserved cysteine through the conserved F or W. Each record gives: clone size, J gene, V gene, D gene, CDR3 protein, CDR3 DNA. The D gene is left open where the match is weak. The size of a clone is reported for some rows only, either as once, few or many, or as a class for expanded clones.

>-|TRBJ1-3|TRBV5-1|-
CASSFGRGNTIYF
TGCGCCAGCAGCTTTGGCCGCGGAAACACCATATATTTT
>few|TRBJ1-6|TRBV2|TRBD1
CATTREQGINNSPLHF
TGTGCCACCACCCGGGAACAGGGGATAAATAATTCACCCCTCCACTTT
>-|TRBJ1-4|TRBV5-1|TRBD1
CASRPGTGNEKLFF
TGCGCCAGCAGACCCGGGACAGGTAATGAAAAACTGTTTTTT
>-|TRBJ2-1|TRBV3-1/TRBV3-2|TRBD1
CASSRGTGGTLAGYNEQFF
TGTGCCAGCAGCCGGGGGACAGGGGGGACATTAGCGGGGTACAATGAGCAGTTCTTC
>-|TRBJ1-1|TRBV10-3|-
CAISEATGRNTEAFF
TGTGCCATCAGTGAGGCCACCGGTCGGAACACTGAAGCTTTCTTT
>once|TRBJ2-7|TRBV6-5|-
CASSYARGSFEQYF
TGTGCCAGCAGTTACGCTAGGGGGTCGTTTGAGCAGTACTTC
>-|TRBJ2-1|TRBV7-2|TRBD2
CASTGGPVFSYNEQFF
TGTGCCAGCACGGGAGGGCCTGTCTTCTCCTACAATGAGCAGTTCTTC
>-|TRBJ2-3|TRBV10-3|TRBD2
CAISGLAGTDTQYF
TGTGCCATCAGTGGACTAGCGGGCACAGATACGCAGTATTTT
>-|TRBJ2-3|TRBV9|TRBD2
CASSVVAGADTQYF
TGTGCCAGCAGCGTGGTGGCGGGAGCAGATACGCAGTATTTT
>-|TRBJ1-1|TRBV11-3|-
CASSLDSGTEAFF
TGTGCCAGCAGCTTAGATTCCGGCACTGAAGCTTTCTTT
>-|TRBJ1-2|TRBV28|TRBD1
CASSLSYGRGAYGYTF
TGTGCCAGCAGTTTAAGCTATGGCAGGGGGGCATATGGCTACACCTTC
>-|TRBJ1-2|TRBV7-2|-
CASSLAQSYGYTF
TGTGCCAGCAGCTTAGCTCAGTCCTATGGCTACACCTTC
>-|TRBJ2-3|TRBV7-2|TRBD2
CASSLSGATDTQYF
TGTGCCAGCAGCTTAAGCGGGGCCACAGATACGCAGTATTTT
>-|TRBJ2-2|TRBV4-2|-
CASSQEPLVNTGELFF
TGTGCCAGCAGCCAAGAACCACTAGTAAACACCGGGGAGCTGTTTTTT
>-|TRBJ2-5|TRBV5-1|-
CASRHGGQETQYF
TGCGCCAGCAGGCACGGGGGCCAAGAGACCCAGTACTTC
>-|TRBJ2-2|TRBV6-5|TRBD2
CASSTSGGSTGELFF
TGTGCCAGCAGTACTAGCGGGGGTAGCACCGGGGAGCTGTTTTTT
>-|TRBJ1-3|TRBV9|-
CASSQSEGPSSGNTIYF
TGTGCCAGCAGCCAATCTGAAGGACCCAGCTCTGGAAACACCATATATTTT
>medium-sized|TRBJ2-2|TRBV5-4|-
CASSSGPRGHTGELFF
TGTGCCAGCAGTTCTGGGCCTCGGGGTCACACCGGGGAGCTGTTTTTT
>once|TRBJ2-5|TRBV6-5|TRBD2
CASSYGGGETQYF
TGTGCCAGCAGTTACGGGGGAGGGGAGACCCAGTACTTC
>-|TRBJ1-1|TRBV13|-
CASSWVDRNTEAFF
TGTGCCAGCAGCTGGGTGGACAGGAACACTGAAGCTTTCTTT
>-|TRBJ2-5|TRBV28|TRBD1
CASSPWGQGYRQETQYF
TGTGCCAGCAGTCCATGGGGACAGGGATATAGACAAGAGACCCAGTACTTC
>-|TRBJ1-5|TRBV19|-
CASSSPGSAGARSNQPQHF
TGTGCCAGTAGTTCACCAGGGTCTGCGGGGGCGCGGAGCAATCAGCCCCAGCATTTT
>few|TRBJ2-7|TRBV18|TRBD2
CASSQAGAEYEQYF
TGTGCCAGCTCACAAGCGGGAGCGGAATACGAGCAGTACTTC
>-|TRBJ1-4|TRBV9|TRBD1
CASSPRTGDGKLFF
TGTGCCAGCAGCCCGAGGACAGGGGACGGAAAACTGTTTTTT
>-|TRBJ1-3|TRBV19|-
CASYGAVGNTIYF
TGTGCCAGTTATGGGGCAGTCGGAAACACCATATATTTT
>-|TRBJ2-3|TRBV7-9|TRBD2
CASSLGLAGPKAKDTQYF
TGTGCCAGCAGCTTGGGACTAGCGGGGCCCAAGGCGAAAGATACGCAGTATTTT
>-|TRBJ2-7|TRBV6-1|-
CASSEGFTTYEQYF
TGTGCCAGCAGTGAAGGTTTCACGACTTACGAGCAGTACTTC
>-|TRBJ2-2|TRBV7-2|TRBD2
CASSLLAGGTGELFF
TGTGCCAGCAGCTTACTAGCGGGAGGGACCGGGGAGCTGTTTTTT
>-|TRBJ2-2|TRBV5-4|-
CASSLEPFSGELFF
TGTGCCAGCAGCTTGGAGCCGTTTTCCGGGGAGCTGTTTTTT